This TCR beta chain was obtained from a study of early T cells in non-severe SARS-CoV-2 infection. Study summary: Sequencing used unsorted whole-blood bulk RNA, so chains lack pairing.

Broader study findings: Anti-spike CD8 responses were favored in VDJdb matching, and private and CD4 specificities were missed.

Individual cDNA molecules carried attached unique molecular identifiers. TCRdb redid the calling of the 5' RACE reads with MiXCR, one entry per CDR3 protein. The data contain 25,000 to 35,000 distinct CDR3 sequences, about 4.5% of them seen just once; the ten biggest clones take up more than 9.5%. V lost 1 base to trimming and J lost 1 base, with 2 bases between them. CDR3 size: 13 residues. Germline lookup yields CDR1 SGHDT and CDR2 YYEEEE. This clonotype was found many times. Its antigen is not identified. This rearrangement joins TRBV5-6 to TRBJ1-4; D call uncertain. The sequencing sample was made of whole blood. The receptor's source is an adult who was a healthcare worker with PCR-confirmed SARS-CoV-2 infection or an uninfected control (not recorded which). The CDR3 protein is CASSLLTNEKLFF. Written as DNA, the CDR3 is TGTGCCAGCAGCTTGTTAACTAATGAAAAACTGTTTTTT.